The next 3 T cell receptor beta chains were all read from a single sample in a study of OX40 agonist ivuxolimab in advanced cancers. Clones were read by immunoSEQ multiplex PCR, and TCRdb kept only the in-frame ones, dropping some. Counted here are just under 65,000 clones, around 89% occurring once; the ten biggest clones make up 10% to 12%. The sample was CD4+ or CD8+ T cells sorted from blood, taken in a trial of the OX40 agonist ivuxolimab. The origin of the receptors is an adult with an advanced solid tumor such as melanoma, head and neck, liver or kidney cancer.

V usage is TRBV27 and J usage is TRBJ2-7; 8 nucleotides match TRBD1. Germline V gene sequence: CDR1 MNHEY, CDR2 SMNVEV (reference sequence). The CDR3 extends over 13 amino acids. V gave up 3 bases and J gave up 9 bases; unmatched junction bases: 7. The CDR3 sequence is CASSFDDRGGQYF. DNA of the CDR3: TGTGCCAGCAGTTTCGACGACAGGGGTGGGCAGTACTTC.

The chain links TRBV19 to TRBJ1-2; D is possibly TRBD1 (5 bases). Germline CDR1 LNHDA, CDR2 SQIVND (reference sequence). With 5 bases removed from V and 4 bases from J, the gap between germline ends came to 11 bases. The length of the CDR3 is 13 residues. The CDR3: CASSPGQGYGYTF. CDR3 sequence (DNA): TGTGCCAGTAGTCCGGGCCAGGGCTATGGCTACACCTTC.

V is TRBV29-1 and J is TRBJ2-3, with 7 positions matching TRBD2. The germline CDR1 and CDR2 sequences are SQVTM and ANQGSEA. This CDR3 spans 15 amino acids. After removal of 5 bases from V and 2 bases from J, the junction contained 10 bases not matched to a gene. CDR3 nucleotides: TGCAGCGTTTCCGGGGCTAGCGGACCCACAGATACGCAGTATTTT. Protein: CSVSGASGPTDTQYF.